This TCR beta chain stems from a study of naive and memory T cell subsets (dated by TCRdb to 2015 to 2018). Describing the broader study: The figure summarizing the skin biopsy and whole blood samples listed about 10 blood donors, 7 tuberculin skin test biopsies and 3 saline control biopsies. PCR2 was typically performed as a SYBR Green qPCR that was stopped at a set threshold, although end-point PCR (about 6 cycles) could be used instead for low-input samples. Overall study results and their limits: The RNA-based method was acknowledged to be potentially sensitive to changes in TCR transcripts with T cell activation and differentiation.

This clonotype was found many times. Its binding antigen is unknown. Base qualities are not provided; no much larger clone lies one nucleotide away. Libraries were prepared through 5' RACE. The ligated cDNA was amplified in four rounds of PCR with nested alpha and beta constant region primers together with the SP2 primer. TCR RNA was reverse transcribed with SuperScript IV using alpha and beta constant region primers for the blood and skin samples. Using T4 RNA ligase 1, an oligonucleotide carrying both the Illumina SP2 primer and a UMI was ligated onto the 3' end of the cDNA. To prevent hairpin formation, the 12-nucleotide UMI was made up of two random hexamers with an eight-base spacer between them. From the second PCR onward, TCR alpha and beta chain libraries were processed separately, and dual indexing was applied for multiplexing. After pooling, the indexed libraries were analyzed by capillary electrophoresis and sequenced on either an Illumina MiSeq or NextSeq. Libraries were spiked with PhiX DNA at about 5-8% so that base diversity was increased and cluster recognition was improved. As for the original processing: Demultiplexor took UMIs from read 2, joined the UMIs to the TCR sequence from read 1, and separated reads according to sample indices. V and J genes and V-J junctions were identified by Decombinator, which gave every TCR a five-part identifier that included V and J deletions. Collapsinator relied on UMIs to correct both sequencing errors and PCR amplification heterogeneity, producing a UMI-based abundance for each TCR. CDR3Translator converted identifiers to nucleotide sequence, translated to amino acids, and extracted CDR3 regions using terminal motifs. Error-corrected counts of alpha and beta TCRs from blood and skin were compared after being normalized to the amount of input RNA. TCRdb reworked the public reads: Q25 trimming with fastp, MiXCR clone assembly, productive beta chains retained. One record per CDR3 amino acid sequence lists the most common genes and DNA. These V and J calls originate from TCRdb's pipeline instead of the authors' own analysis. The sample table records about 57,000 distinct CDR3 sequences; 7.6% of these occur just once. The top ten clonotypes cover almost 10% of the sample.

A robust, sensitive protocol for the amplification, sequencing and analysis of TCRs was described in the study, in which 3' ligation of a UMI-containing oligonucleotide to TCR cDNA was used. Whole blood analysis involved drawing roughly 2.4 ml of peripheral blood from adult healthy volunteers into Tempus tubes and then extracting RNA following the manufacturer's instructions. Before reverse transcription, total RNA that had not been cell sorted was treated with RQ1 DNase, with a target input of roughly 1 to 1,100 ng. To check how robust the pipeline was in samples where T cells make up a minority population, libraries were built from skin biopsies and whole blood. The sequence came from a female donor in good health.

The sequenced DNA: TGCGCCAGCAGCCGGACAGGGCTATCTGGGGCCAACGTCCTGACTTTC. This sequence encodes CASSRTGLSGANVLTF. The rearrangement combines TRBV4-3 with TRBJ2-6, with 8 central nucleotides matching TRBD1. The CDR3 numbers 16 residues from cysteine through phenylalanine. Only the CDR3 DNA stays, 48 bases, in frame from base 1. In the germline V gene, CDR1 corresponds to LGHNA and CDR2 to YSLEER. V and J are trimmed by 4 bases and 1 base, and the gene matches miss 3 bases of the junction.